This T cell receptor beta chain was recorded in a study of T cells expressing NK-cell markers. For the study at large: According to the study, TCR beta repertoires originated from sorted CD3+CD56+NKG2C+, CD3+CD56+NKG2C- and CD3+CD56-NKG2C+ T cells. HCMV serostatus: most of the eight sequenced donors positive, one negative.

Findings and caveats of the study: Where several donors were concerned, these clonotypes also led the CD3+CD56-NKG2C+ fraction. The study did not resolve the HCMV specificity of expanded NKG2C+ T cell clones.

A note on this clonotype: Its antigen is currently unknown.

TCRdb reprocessed the 5' RACE reads and keeps a single row for each CDR3 protein, giving no DNA. Its table lists about 460,000 distinct CDR3 sequences. The CDR3 runs 17 residues. The V gene's germline CDR1 is SGHRS and CDR2 YFSETQ. Source material: blood T cells: a sorted CD56 or NKG2C T cell subset, CD4+ or CD8+ T cells, or bulk PBMC T cells (not recorded which). The rearrangement joins TRBV5-1 to TRBJ2-6; TCRdb gives TRBD1 as the D gene, but with no DNA this cannot be confirmed. The receptor was derived from a woman between 50 and 59 years old in good health. The CDR3 here is CASSTTGIVSGANVLTF.